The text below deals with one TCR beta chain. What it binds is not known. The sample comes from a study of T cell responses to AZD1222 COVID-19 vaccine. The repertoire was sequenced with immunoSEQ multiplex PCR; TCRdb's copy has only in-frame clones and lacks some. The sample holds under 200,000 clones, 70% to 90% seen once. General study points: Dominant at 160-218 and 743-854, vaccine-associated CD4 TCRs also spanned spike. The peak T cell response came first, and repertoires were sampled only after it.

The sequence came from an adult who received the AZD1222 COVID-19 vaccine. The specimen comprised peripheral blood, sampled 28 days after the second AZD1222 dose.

The CDR3 is CASNDRGANYGYTF. The CDR3 bases are TGTGCCAGCAATGACAGGGGGGCTAACTATGGCTACACCTTC. The J gene is TRBJ1-2, the V gene TRBV3-1 (or the pseudogene TRBV3-2); 9 nucleotides align to TRBD1. Germline V gives CDR1 LGHDT, CDR2 YNNKEL (reference sequence). There are 14 residues in the CDR3. V shed 7 bases and J 0 bases; nucleotides not matched to a gene: 3.